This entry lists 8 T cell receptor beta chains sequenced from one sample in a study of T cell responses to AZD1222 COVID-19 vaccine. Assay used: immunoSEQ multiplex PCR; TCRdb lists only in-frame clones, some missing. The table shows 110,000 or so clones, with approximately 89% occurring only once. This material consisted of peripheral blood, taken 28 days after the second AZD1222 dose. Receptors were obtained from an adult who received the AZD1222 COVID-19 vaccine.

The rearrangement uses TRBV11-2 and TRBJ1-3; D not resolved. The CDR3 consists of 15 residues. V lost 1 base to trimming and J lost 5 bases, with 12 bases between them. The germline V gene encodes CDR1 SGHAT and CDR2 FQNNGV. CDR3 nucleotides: TGTGCCAGCAGCTTAGGAATGGGGTTAAGAAACACCATATATTTT. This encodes CASSLGMGLRNTIYF.

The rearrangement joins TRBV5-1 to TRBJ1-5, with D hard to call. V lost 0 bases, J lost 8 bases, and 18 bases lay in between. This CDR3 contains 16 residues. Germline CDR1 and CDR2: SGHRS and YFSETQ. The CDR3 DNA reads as TGCGCCAGCAGCTTGGCGAGGCCCTCACTGTACAAGCCCCAGCATTTT. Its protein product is CASSLARPSLYKPQHF.

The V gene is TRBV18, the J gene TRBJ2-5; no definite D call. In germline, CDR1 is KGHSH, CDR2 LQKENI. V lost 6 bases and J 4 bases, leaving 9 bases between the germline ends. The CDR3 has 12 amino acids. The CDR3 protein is CASSARAETQYF. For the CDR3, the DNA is TGTGCCAGCTCGGCTCGGGCAGAGACCCAGTACTTC.

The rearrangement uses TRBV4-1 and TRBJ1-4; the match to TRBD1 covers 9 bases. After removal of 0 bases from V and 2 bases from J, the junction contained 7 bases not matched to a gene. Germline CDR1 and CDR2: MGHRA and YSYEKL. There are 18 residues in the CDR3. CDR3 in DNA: TGCGCCAGCAGCCAAGATGGCACAGGGGGCAGGACTAATGAAAAACTGTTTTTT. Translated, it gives CASSQDGTGGRTNEKLFF.

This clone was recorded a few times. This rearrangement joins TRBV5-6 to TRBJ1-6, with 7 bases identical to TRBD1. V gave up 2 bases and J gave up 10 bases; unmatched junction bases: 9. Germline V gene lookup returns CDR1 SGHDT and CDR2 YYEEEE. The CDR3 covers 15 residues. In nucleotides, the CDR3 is TGTGCCAGCAGCTTCCTGTCAGGGGGAGGATCACCCCTCCACTTT. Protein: CASSFLSGGGSPLHF.

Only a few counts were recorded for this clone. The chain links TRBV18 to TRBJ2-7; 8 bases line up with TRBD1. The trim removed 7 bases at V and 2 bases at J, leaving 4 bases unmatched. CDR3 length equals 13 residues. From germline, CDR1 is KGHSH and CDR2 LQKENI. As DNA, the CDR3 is TGTGCCAGCTGGGACAGGAATCCCTACGAGCAGTACTTC. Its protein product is CASWDRNPYEQYF.

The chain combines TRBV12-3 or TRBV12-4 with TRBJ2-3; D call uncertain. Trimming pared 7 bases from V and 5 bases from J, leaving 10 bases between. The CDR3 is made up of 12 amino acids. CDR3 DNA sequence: TGTGCCAGCACGAGATCGGAAGATACGCAGTATTTT. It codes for CASTRSEDTQYF.

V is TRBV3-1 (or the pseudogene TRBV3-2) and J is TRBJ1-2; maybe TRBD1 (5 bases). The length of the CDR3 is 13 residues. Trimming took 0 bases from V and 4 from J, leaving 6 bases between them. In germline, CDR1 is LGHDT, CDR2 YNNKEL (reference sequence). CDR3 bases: TGTGCCAGCAGCCAAGACGGGGGCTATGGCTACACCTTC. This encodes CASSQDGGYGYTF.